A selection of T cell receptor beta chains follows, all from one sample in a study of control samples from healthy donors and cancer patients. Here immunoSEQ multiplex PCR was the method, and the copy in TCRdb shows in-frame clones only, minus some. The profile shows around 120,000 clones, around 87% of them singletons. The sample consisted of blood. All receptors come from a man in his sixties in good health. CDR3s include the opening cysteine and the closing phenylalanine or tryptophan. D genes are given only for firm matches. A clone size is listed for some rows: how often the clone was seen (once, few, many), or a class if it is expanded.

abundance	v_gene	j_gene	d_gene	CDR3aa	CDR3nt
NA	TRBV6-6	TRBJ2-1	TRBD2	CASSPSGGQYNEQFF	TGTGCCAGCAGCCCAAGCGGGGGCCAGTACAATGAGCAGTTCTTC
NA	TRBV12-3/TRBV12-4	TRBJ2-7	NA	CASRNSVYEQYF	TGTGCCAGCAGAAATAGCGTCTACGAGCAGTACTTC
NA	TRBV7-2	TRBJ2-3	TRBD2	CASSLTGTTTDTQYF	TGTGCCAGCAGCTTAACCGGGACTACCACAGATACGCAGTATTTT
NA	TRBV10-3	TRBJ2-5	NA	CAISPDSQETQYF	TGTGCCATCAGCCCGGACAGCCAAGAGACCCAGTACTTC
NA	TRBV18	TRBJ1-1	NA	CASSPILDTEAFF	TGTGCCAGCTCACCAATCTTAGACACTGAAGCTTTCTTT
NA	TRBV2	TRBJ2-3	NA	CASRVGTSTDTQYF	TGTGCCTCCCGGGTGGGGACCAGCACAGATACGCAGTATTTT
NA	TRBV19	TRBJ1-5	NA	CASSIGTEYQPQHF	TGTGCCAGTAGTATAGGGACAGAGTATCAGCCCCAGCATTTT
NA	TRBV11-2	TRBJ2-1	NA	CASSLMRGLNYNEQFF	TGTGCCAGCAGCTTAATGCGGGGACTGAACTACAATGAGCAGTTCTTC
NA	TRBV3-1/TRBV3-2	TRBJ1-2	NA	CASSQAGIYGYTF	TGTGCCAGCAGCCAAGCCGGGATCTATGGCTACACCTTC
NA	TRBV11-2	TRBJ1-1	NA	CASSLVVGVPEAFF	TGTGCCAGCAGCTTAGTAGTGGGTGTCCCTGAAGCTTTCTTT
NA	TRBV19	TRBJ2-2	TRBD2	CASSGSGGFGGELFF	TGTGCCAGTAGTGGTAGCGGGGGGTTCGGCGGGGAGCTGTTTTTT
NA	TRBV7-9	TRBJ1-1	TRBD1	CASSREGGANTEAFF	TGTGCCAGCAGCCGCGAAGGGGGCGCGAACACTGAAGCTTTCTTT
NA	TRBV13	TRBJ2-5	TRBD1	CASSADRGQGETQYF	TGTGCCAGCAGCGCTGACAGGGGGCAAGGAGAGACCCAGTACTTC
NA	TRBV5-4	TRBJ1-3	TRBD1	CASSSDRGTGNTIYF	TGTGCCAGCAGCTCGGACAGGGGGACTGGAAACACCATATATTTT
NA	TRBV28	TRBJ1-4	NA	CASSLTTNEKLFF	TGTGCCAGCAGTTTAACAACTAATGAAAAACTGTTTTTT
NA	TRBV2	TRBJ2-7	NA	CASSEIGRPPYEQYF	TGTGCCAGCAGTGAGATCGGCAGGCCCCCCTACGAGCAGTACTTC
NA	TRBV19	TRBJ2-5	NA	CASSWTFQETQYF	TGTGCCAGTTCGTGGACATTCCAAGAGACCCAGTACTTC
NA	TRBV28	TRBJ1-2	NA	CASSSTSGLVGYTF	TGTGCCAGCAGTTCAACGTCAGGGTTAGTCGGCTACACCTTC
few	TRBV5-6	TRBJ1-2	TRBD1	CASSPGTAHYGYTF	TGTGCCAGCAGCCCTGGGACAGCCCACTATGGCTACACCTTC
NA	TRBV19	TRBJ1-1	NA	CASRILGNTEAFF	TGTGCATCAAGGATTTTGGGAAACACTGAAGCTTTCTTT
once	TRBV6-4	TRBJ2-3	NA	CASSASSRFTDTQYF	TGTGCCAGCAGTGCTAGCTCCCGCTTCACAGATACGCAGTATTTT
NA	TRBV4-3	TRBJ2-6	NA	CASSQDRAYSGANVLTF	TGCGCCAGCAGCCAAGACAGGGCCTACTCTGGGGCCAACGTCCTGACTTTC
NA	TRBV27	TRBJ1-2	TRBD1	CASSIDLQGARYYGYTF	TGTGCCAGCAGTATAGACTTACAGGGGGCGAGGTACTATGGCTACACCTTC
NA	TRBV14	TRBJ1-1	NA	CASSQDWHTEAFF	TGTGCCAGCAGCCAAGATTGGCACACTGAAGCTTTCTTT
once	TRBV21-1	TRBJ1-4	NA	CASSDHIREKLFF	TGTGCCAGCAGCGACCACATTCGTGAAAAACTGTTTTTT
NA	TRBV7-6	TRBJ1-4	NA	CASSRMGGVNEKLFF	TGTGCCAGCAGCCGTATGGGGGGGGTTAATGAAAAACTGTTTTTT
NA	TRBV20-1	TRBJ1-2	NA	CSVPPDYGYAF	TGCAGTGTTCCCCCGGACTATGGCTACGCCTTC
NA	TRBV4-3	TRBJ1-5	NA	CASSQDYSFYSNQPQHF	TGCGCCAGCAGCCAAGATTACAGTTTTTATAGCAATCAGCCCCAGCATTTT
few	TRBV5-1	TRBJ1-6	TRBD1	CASSLGGTVNSPLHF	TGCGCCAGCAGCTTAGGAGGGACAGTTAATTCACCCCTCCACTTT
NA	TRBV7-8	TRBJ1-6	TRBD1	CASSSNRQGISPLHF	TGTGCCAGCAGCTCTAATCGACAGGGAATTTCACCCCTCCACTTT
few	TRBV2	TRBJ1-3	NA	CASRGSTSGNTIYF	TGTGCCAGCAGAGGTAGTACCTCTGGAAACACCATATATTTT
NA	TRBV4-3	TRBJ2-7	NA	CASSQDHSYEQYF	TGCGCCAGCAGCCAAGATCACAGCTACGAGCAGTACTTC
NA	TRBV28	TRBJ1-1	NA	CASSSASGTVNTEAFF	TGTGCCAGCAGCTCCGCCTCAGGGACGGTGAACACTGAAGCTTTCTTT
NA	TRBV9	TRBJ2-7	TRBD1	CASSVGETGAFYEQYF	TGTGCCAGCAGCGTAGGGGAGACAGGGGCCTTCTACGAGCAGTACTTC
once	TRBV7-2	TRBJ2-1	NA	CASSPDSASTYNEQFF	TGTGCCAGCAGCCCGGACTCCGCTTCCACCTACAATGAGCAGTTCTTC
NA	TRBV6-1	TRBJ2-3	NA	CASSELGGLTTDTQYF	TGTGCCAGCAGTGAATTAGGGGGGCTTACCACAGATACGCAGTATTTT
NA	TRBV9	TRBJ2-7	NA	CASSVGDEQYF	TGTGCCAGCAGCGTAGGGGACGAGCAGTACTTC
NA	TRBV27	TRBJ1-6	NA	CASSSRASAGYNSPLHF	TGTGCCAGCAGTTCGCGGGCCTCCGCCGGATATAATTCACCCCTCCACTTT
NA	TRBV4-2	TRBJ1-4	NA	CASRRGGPVQEKLFF	TGTGCCAGCAGGCGGGGGGGGCCAGTACAAGAAAAACTGTTTTTT
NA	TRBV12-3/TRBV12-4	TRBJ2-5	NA	CASSLSGETQYF	TGTGCCAGCAGTTTATCGGGAGAGACCCAGTACTTC
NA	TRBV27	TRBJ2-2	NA	CASAGQRRTGELFF	TGTGCCAGCGCGGGGCAGAGAAGGACCGGGGAGCTGTTTTTT
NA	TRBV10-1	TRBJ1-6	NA	CASSPGHNFNSPLHF	TGCGCCAGCTCCCCTGGACACAACTTTAATTCACCCCTCCACTTT
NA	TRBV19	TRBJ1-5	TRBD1	CASSTSGQGNQPQHF	TGTGCCAGTAGTACGTCCGGACAGGGGAATCAGCCCCAGCATTTT
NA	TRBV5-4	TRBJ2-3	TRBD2	CASSPTSGFTDTQYF	TGTGCCAGCAGCCCGACTAGCGGGTTCACAGATACGCAGTATTTT
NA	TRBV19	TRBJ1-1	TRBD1	CASSSSGVTHPYGTGGEFAEAFF	TGTGCCAGTAGTTCGTCTGGGGTAACCCACCCCTACGGGACAGGGGGCGAATTTGCTGAAGCTTTCTTT
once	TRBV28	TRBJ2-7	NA	CASSPGAVSYRQYF	TGTGCCAGCAGCCCCGGGGCCGTGTCCTATAGACAGTACTTC
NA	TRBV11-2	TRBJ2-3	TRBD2	CASSSGLAETDTQYF	TGTGCCAGCAGCTCGGGACTAGCGGAAACAGATACGCAGTATTTT
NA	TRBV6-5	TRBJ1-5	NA	CASSRTNRANQPQHF	TGTGCCAGCAGTCGGACCAACAGGGCCAATCAGCCCCAGCATTTT
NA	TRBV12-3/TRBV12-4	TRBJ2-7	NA	CASSASPAGQYF	TGTGCCAGCAGTGCTTCCCCAGCTGGGCAGTACTTC
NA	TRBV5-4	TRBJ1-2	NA	CASSLQGGGGYTF	TGTGCCAGCAGCTTGCAGGGCGGAGGTGGCTACACCTTC
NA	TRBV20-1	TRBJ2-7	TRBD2	CSASWVEAGAYEQYF	TGCAGTGCTAGTTGGGTAGAAGCGGGGGCCTACGAGCAGTACTTC
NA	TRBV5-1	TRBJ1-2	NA	CASSLEDPYGYTF	TGCGCCAGCAGCTTGGAGGACCCGTATGGCTACACCTTC
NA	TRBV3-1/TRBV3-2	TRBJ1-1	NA	CASSQAAVNTEAFF	TGTGCCAGCAGCCAGGCCGCAGTGAACACTGAAGCTTTCTTT
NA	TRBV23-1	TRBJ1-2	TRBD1	CASSQRTGGGSGYTF	TGCGCCAGCAGTCAGAGAACAGGGGGCGGTTCTGGCTACACCTTC
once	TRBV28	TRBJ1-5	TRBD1	CASRRDRGNKPQHF	TGTGCCAGCAGAAGGGACAGGGGTAACAAGCCCCAGCATTTT